The count of the clone carrying this TCR beta chain is one. A junction end diverges from the germline sequence, so it may reflect a read error. The data were taken from a study of cytomegalovirus exposure and HLA in healthy donors. This CDR3 comprises 15 residues. CDR1 and CDR2 (germline): ENHRY, SYGVKD. PCR was performed using 60 Vbeta and 13 Jbeta primers. Repertoires were generated with immunoSEQ multiplex PCR, while TCRdb's copy carries only in-frame clones and drops some. The table records roughly 200,000 clones, about 80% of them present only once. V and J are TRBV10-3 and TRBJ1-2, with 7 bases fitting TRBD1. This clonotype was sampled from a woman aged 60-75 years in good health and CMV-seropositive. The sample consisted of PBMCs. The CDR3 is CASSDMTGRNYGYTF. In nucleotides, the CDR3 is TGTGCCAGCAGTGACATGACAGGGAGGAACTATGGCTACACCTTC.